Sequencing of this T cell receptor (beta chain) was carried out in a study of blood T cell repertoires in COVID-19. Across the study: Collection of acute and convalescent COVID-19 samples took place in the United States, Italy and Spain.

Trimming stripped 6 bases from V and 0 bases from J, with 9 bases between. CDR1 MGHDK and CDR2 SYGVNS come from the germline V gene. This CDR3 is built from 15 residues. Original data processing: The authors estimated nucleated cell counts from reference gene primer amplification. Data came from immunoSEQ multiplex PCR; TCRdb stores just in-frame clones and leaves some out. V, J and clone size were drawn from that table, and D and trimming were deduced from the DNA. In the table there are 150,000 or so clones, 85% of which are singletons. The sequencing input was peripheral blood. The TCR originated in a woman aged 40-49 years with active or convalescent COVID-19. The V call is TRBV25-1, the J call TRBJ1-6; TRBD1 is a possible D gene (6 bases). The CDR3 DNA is TGTGCCAGCAGCGGACAGAGCTCCTATAATTCACCCCTCCACTTT. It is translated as CASSGQSSYNSPLHF.